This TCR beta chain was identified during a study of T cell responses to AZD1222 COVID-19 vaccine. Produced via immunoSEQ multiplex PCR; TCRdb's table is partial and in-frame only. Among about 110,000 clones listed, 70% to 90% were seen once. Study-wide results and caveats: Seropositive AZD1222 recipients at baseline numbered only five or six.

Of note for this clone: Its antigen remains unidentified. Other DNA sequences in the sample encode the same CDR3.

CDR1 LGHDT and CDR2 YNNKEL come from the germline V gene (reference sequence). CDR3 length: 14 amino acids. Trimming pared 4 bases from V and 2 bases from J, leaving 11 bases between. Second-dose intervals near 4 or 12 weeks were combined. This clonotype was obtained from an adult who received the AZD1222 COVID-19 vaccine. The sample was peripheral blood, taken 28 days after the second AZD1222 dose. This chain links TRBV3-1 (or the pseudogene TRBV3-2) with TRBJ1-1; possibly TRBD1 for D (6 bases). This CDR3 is CASSPRTENTEAFF. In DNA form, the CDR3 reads TGTGCCAGCAGCCCTAGGACAGAAAACACTGAAGCTTTCTTT.